This TCR beta chain was recovered during a study of cytomegalovirus exposure and HLA in healthy donors. The PCR made use of 60 Vbeta and 13 Jbeta primers. Produced via immunoSEQ multiplex PCR; TCRdb's table is partial and in-frame only. Of approximately 160,000 clones in the sample, roughly four fifths were seen once. The CDR3 has 16 residues. CDR1 SGHDT and CDR2 YYEEEE come from the germline V gene. The V and J ends lost 4 bases and 5 bases, in that order; junction bases with no gene match: 13. The chain combines TRBV5-6 with TRBJ1-1, with 8 bases lining up with TRBD1. The source is a woman aged 45-65 years in good health and CMV-seropositive. The sequenced sample was PBMCs. CDR3 in amino acids: CASSHRTGIRETEAFF. CDR3 nucleotide sequence: TGTGCCAGCAGCCACCGGACAGGGATACGAGAAACTGAAGCTTTCTTT.